This T cell receptor beta chain was captured by sequencing in a study of regulatory T cells in long-lasting Graves disease. Study summary: To qualify as persistent, Graves' disease required over 5 years of antithyroid drugs with positive TSH receptor antibodies. Study-wide results and limits: Those with persistent Graves' had less TCR diversity than newly diagnosed patients. The sample size was small, and this may have reduced accuracy.

Combining iRepertoire HTBI primers with Arm-PCR of CDR3 regions, the authors built TCR beta libraries. TCRdb processed the multiplex PCR reads anew with MiXCR; each CDR3 protein has one entry. The table lists around 460,000 distinct CDR3 sequences, under 25% of them singletons. Time point of the sample: persistent/refractory GD, antithyroid drugs over 5 years with positive TRAb. Making the TCR library involved RNA that had been extracted from PBMCs. As for this clonotype: Its cognate antigen is unknown.

Sequenced material: peripheral blood mononuclear cells (PBMCs), taken when the disease was refractory, from a patient treated with antithyroid drugs. This TCR derives from a female donor with Graves disease.

The CDR3 sequence is CASRRISSTGELFF. The CDR3 DNA follows: TGTGCCAGCCGGCGGATTTCGAGCACCGGGGAGCTGTTTTTT. The V gene is TRBV6-2 or TRBV6-3, the J gene TRBJ2-2; D gene unclear. The CDR3 extends over 14 amino acids. Trimming removed 8 bases from V and 4 bases from J, with 14 bases in between. Germline V CDR1 and CDR2: MNHEY, SVGEGT.